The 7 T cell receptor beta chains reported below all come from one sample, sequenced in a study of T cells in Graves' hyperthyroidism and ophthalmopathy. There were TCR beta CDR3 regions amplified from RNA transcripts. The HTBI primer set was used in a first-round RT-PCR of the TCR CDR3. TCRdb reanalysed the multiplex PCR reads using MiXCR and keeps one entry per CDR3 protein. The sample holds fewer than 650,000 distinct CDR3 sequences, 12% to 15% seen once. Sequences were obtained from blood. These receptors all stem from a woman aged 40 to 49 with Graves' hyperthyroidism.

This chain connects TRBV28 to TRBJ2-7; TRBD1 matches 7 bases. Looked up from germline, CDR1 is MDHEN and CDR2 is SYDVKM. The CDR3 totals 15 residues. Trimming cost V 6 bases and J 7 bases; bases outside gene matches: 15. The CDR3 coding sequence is TGTGCCAGCAGAACCTGGGACAGCCTACTACGAGAGCAGTACTTC. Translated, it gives CASRTWDSLLREQYF.

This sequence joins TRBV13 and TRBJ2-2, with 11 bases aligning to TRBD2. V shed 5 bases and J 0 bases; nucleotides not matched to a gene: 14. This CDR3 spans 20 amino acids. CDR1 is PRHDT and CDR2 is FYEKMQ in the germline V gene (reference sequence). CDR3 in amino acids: CASSPRAQGLAEPNTGELFF. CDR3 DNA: TGTGCCAGCAGCCCTCGCGCCCAGGGACTAGCGGAACCGAACACCGGGGAGCTGTTTTTT.

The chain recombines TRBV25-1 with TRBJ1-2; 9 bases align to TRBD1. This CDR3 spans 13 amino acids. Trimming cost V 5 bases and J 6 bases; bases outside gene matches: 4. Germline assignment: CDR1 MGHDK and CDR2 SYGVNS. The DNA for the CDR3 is TGTGCCAGCAGTATTACAGGGGGCGATGGCTACACCTTC. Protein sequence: CASSITGGDGYTF.

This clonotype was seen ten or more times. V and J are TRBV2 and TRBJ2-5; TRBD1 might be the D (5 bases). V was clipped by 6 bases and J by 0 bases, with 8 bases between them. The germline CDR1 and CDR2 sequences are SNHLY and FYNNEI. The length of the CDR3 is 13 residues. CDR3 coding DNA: TGTGCCAGCAGCGCAGGGAACCAAGAGACCCAGTACTTC. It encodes CASSAGNQETQYF.

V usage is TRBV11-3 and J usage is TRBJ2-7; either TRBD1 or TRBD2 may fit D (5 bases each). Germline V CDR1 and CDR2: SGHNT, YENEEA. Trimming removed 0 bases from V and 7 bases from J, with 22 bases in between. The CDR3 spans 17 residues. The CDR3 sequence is CASSLDRVGELCCEQYF. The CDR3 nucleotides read TGTGCCAGCAGCTTAGATCGGGTAGGGGAGCTGTGTTGTGAGCAGTACTTC.

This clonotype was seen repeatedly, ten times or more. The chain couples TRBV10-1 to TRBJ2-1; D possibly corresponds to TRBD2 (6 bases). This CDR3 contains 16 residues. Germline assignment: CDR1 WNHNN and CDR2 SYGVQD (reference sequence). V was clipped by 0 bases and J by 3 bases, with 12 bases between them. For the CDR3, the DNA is TGCGCCAGCAGTGAGTCGGCGGGACTCAACTACAATGAGCAGTTCTTC. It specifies CASSESAGLNYNEQFF.

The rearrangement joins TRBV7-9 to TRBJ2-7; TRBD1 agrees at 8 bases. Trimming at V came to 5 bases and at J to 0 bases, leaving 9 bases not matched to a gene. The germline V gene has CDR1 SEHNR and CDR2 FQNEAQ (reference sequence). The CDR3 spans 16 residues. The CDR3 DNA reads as TGTGCCAGCAGCCCCCGCTTGACAGGGGACTCCTACGAGCAGTACTTC. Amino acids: CASSPRLTGDSYEQYF. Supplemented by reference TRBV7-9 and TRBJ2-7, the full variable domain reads DTGVSQNPRHKITKRGQNVTFRCDPISEHNRLYWYRQTLGQGPEFLTYFQNEAQLEKSRLLSDRFSAERPKGSFSTLEIQRTEQGDSAMYLCASSPRLTGDSYEQYFGPGTRLTVT.